This TCR beta chain was identified during a study of CD4 T cells in relation to SARS-CoV-2 and coronaviruses. Assay used: immunoSEQ multiplex PCR; TCRdb lists only in-frame clones, some missing. This table has more than 20,000 clones, roughly 70% appearing once. Study-level results: Compared with monoreactive clones, crossreactive clones showed significantly weaker SARS-CoV-2 expansion. No donor gave both pre-pandemic and post-infection samples. In around two thirds of donors, memory CD4+ clonotypes crossrecognized SARS-CoV-2 and at least one common cold coronavirus spike.

The V end lost 1 base, the J end lost 3 bases, and 12 bases lay between the germline ends. CDR3 length: 16 residues. The V gene's germline CDR1 is SGHTA and CDR2 FQGNSA. Unexposed donor CD4+ T cells date from about 2011-2018, before the COVID-19 pandemic. The cells were cultured for about 10 days before CD4+ T cells were isolated. As cell numbers allowed, unexposed-donor CD4+ T cells faced SARS-CoV-2 S/N and four cold-coronavirus spikes. For this clone: Antigen unknown.

The TCR was taken from a human donor in good health. The sample taken for sequencing was CD4+ T cells from PBMCs, cultured in vitro. This chain connects TRBV7-2 to TRBJ2-2; D is possibly TRBD2 (5 bases). The CDR3 coding sequence is TGTGCCAGCAGCTTAGGAAAGCGGAGGTACACCGGGGAGCTGTTTTTT. Its translation: CASSLGKRRYTGELFF.